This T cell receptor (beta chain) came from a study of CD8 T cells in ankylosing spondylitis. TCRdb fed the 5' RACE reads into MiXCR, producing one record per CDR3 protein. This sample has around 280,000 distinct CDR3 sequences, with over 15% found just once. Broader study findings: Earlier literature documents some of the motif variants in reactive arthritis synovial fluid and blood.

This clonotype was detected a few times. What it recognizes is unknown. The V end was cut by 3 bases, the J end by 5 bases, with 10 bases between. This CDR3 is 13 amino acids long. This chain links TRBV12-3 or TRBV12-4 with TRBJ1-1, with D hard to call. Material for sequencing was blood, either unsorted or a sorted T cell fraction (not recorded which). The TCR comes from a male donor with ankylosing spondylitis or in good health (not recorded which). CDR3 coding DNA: TGTGCCAGCAGTTTGGGGTCGTATACTGAAGCTTTCTTT. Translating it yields CASSLGSYTEAFF.